This passage covers 32 T cell receptor beta chains from one sample sequenced in a study of OX40 agonist ivuxolimab in advanced cancers. Here immunoSEQ multiplex PCR was the method, and the copy in TCRdb shows in-frame clones only, minus some. The sample records about 64,000 clones, over 65% being singletons. Material: CD4+ or CD8+ T cells sorted from blood, obtained in a trial of the OX40 agonist ivuxolimab. These receptors all stem from an adult with an advanced solid tumor such as melanoma, head and neck, liver or kidney cancer.

A note on this clone: The germline gene is not matched at one end of the junction; a read error may be the cause. The CDR3 sequence is CASSVGGAGGLTYTQYF. DNA for the CDR3: TGTGCCAGCAGCGTAGGGGGAGCGGGGGGCCTCACATATACGCAGTATTTT. This chain connects TRBV9 to TRBJ2-3; 9 nucleotides align to TRBD2. This CDR3 is built from 17 residues. In germline, CDR1 is SGDLS, CDR2 YYNGEE.

In its sample, this clone was seen once. The genes are TRBV13 and TRBJ2-7, with D perhaps TRBD1 (5 bases). The V gene lost 6 bases and the J gene lost 5 bases, with 14 bases spanning the gap. This CDR3 comprises 13 residues. CDR1 and CDR2 from the germline V gene are PRHDT and FYEKMQ (reference sequence). As DNA, the CDR3 is TGTGCCAGCAGGCGCCAGGGCGTCCACGAGCAGTACTTC. Its protein is CASRRQGVHEQYF. Full variable domain (missing parts from reference TRBV13 and TRBJ2-7): AAGVIQSPRHLIKEKRETATLKCYPIPRHDTVYWYQQGPGQDPQFLISFYEKMQSDKGSIPDRFSAQQFSDYHSELNMSSLELGDSALYFCASRRQGVHEQYFGPGTRLTVT.

The J gene is TRBJ2-3, the V gene TRBV30; D may be TRBD2 (5 bases). CDR1 GTSNPN and CDR2 SVGIG come from the germline V gene (reference sequence). CDR3 size: 15 residues. V dropped 2 bases and J dropped 7 bases, with 19 bases sitting between them. The CDR3 DNA reads as TGTGCCTGGAGTCCGTGGACTGAAATGAGGCATACGCAGTATTTT. This translates into CAWSPWTEMRHTQYF.

The rearrangement uses TRBV10-3 and TRBJ2-7, with D possibly TRBD1 on 5 matching bases. CDR1 ENHRY and CDR2 SYGVKD come from the germline V gene. Trimming shortened V by 10 bases and J by 2 bases, and 12 bases separated the two germline ends. CDR3 length: 12 amino acids. CDR3 in DNA: TGTGCCACCCAGGGAAAGGCCTACGAGCAGTACTTC. As protein: CATQGKAYEQYF.

V and J are TRBV6-5 and TRBJ1-1, with TRBD1 matching 7 bases. The CDR3 totals 15 residues. Trimming removed 5 bases from V and 4 bases from J; junction bases left unmatched: 10. Germline V lookup: CDR1 MNHEY, CDR2 SVGAGI. This CDR3 is CASSLLNQGGTEAFF. Written as DNA, the CDR3 is TGTGCCAGCAGTCTCCTGAATCAGGGGGGCACTGAAGCTTTCTTT.

The chain combines TRBV7-2 with TRBJ2-3; 10 nucleotides match TRBD2. Trimming at V came to 3 bases and at J to 3 bases, leaving 3 bases not matched to a gene. The CDR3 has 15 amino acids. In germline, CDR1 is SGHTA, CDR2 FQGNSA. The CDR3, as DNA: TGTGCCAGCAGCTTGATTAGCGGGAGGACAGATACGCAGTATTTT. Amino acid sequence: CASSLISGRTDTQYF. Supplemented by reference TRBV7-2 and TRBJ2-3, the full variable domain reads GAGVSQSPSNKVTEKGKDVELRCDPISGHTALYWYRQSLGQGLEFLIYFQGNSAPDKSGLPSDRFSAERTGGSVSTLTIQRTQQEDSAVYLCASSLISGRTDTQYFGPGTRLTVL.

This clone showed up just a few times. The chain links TRBV5-1 to TRBJ2-7; 9 positions agree with TRBD1. Germline V gene lookup returns CDR1 SGHRS and CDR2 YFSETQ. The CDR3 contains 13 residues. V shed 6 bases, J shed 3 bases, and the junction held 4 bases outside the gene matches. CDR3 amino acids: CASNRGQGYEQYF. As DNA, the CDR3 is TGCGCCAGCAATCGGGGACAGGGCTACGAGCAGTACTTC.

This chain connects TRBV4-2 to TRBJ1-3; tentatively, D is TRBD1 (6 bases). Germline CDR1 is LGHNA and CDR2 is YNFKEQ. The CDR3 has 17 amino acids. The ends were cut back, 1 base at V and 3 bases at J, with 16 bases in the middle. Written as DNA, the CDR3 is TGTGCCAGCAGCCAAGTAAGCTCAGGACAGCTTGGAAACACCATATATTTT. This codes for CASSQVSSGQLGNTIYF.

The chain recombines TRBV7-9 with TRBJ2-3, with D tentatively TRBD1 or TRBD2 (6 bases each). CDR3 length: 15 residues. In germline, CDR1 is SEHNR, CDR2 FQNEAQ (reference sequence). Trimming removed 1 base at V and 2 bases at J, with 10 bases between. CDR3 coding DNA: TGTGCCAGCAGCTTAGTCGGGGGCCTCACAGATACGCAGTATTTT. Encoded protein: CASSLVGGLTDTQYF.

This clone was observed a single time. V is TRBV7-2 and J is TRBJ2-7, with a tentative D call TRBD1 (5 bases). V gave up 1 base and J gave up 4 bases, with 11 bases separating them. This CDR3 has 14 residues. Germline V gene lookup returns CDR1 SGHTA and CDR2 FQGNSA. The CDR3 loop is CASSLGQPTYEQYF. In DNA, the CDR3 is TGTGCCAGCAGCTTAGGACAGCCCACTTACGAGCAGTACTTC.

This sequence joins TRBV4-3 and TRBJ2-7, with 7 bases lining up with TRBD1. V gave up 3 bases and J gave up 10 bases; unmatched junction bases: 9. Looked up from germline, CDR1 is LGHNA and CDR2 is YSLEER. There are 13 residues in the CDR3. CDR3 DNA sequence: TGCGCCAGCAGCCACTCCGGGACAGCCCACCAGTACTTC. This encodes CASSHSGTAHQYF.

V gene TRBV29-1 combines with J gene TRBJ1-4; TRBD1 is a possible D gene (5 bases). Germline CDR1 is SQVTM and CDR2 is ANQGSEA. V dropped 8 bases and J dropped 8 bases, with 15 bases sitting between them. This CDR3 has 12 amino acids. The DNA for the CDR3 is TGCAGCTCTGGCATGGAGGGGGAAAAACTGTTTTTT. Translating it yields CSSGMEGEKLFF.

The J gene is TRBJ1-2, the V gene TRBV5-1; D not certain. From germline, CDR1 is SGHRS and CDR2 YFSETQ. This CDR3 comprises 14 residues. Deletions cut 5 bases from V and 2 bases from J, with 13 bases between. CDR3 nucleotide sequence: TGCGCCAGCAGTTTTTATGGGGTCAACTATGGCTACACCTTC. This sequence encodes CASSFYGVNYGYTF. Combining the CDR3 with reference TRBV5-1 and TRBJ1-2 gives the whole variable domain KAGVTQTPRYLIKTRGQQVTLSCSPISGHRSVSWYQQTPGQGLQFLFEYFSETQRNKGNFPGRFSGRQFSNSRSEMNVSTLELGDSALYLCASSFYGVNYGYTFGSGTRLTVV.

The chain is built from TRBV11-3 and TRBJ2-1, with D possibly called TRBD1 or TRBD2 (5 bases each). Germline V gene lookup returns CDR1 SGHNT and CDR2 YENEEA. The CDR3 is 16 amino acids. The V end lost 1 base, the J end lost 0 bases, and 10 bases lay between the germline ends. The CDR3 DNA follows: TGTGCCAGCAGCTTAGTAGTGGGGGACTCCTACAATGAGCAGTTCTTC. It specifies CASSLVVGDSYNEQFF.

The chain joins TRBV29-1 to TRBJ2-5; D gene unclear. CDR3 length: 12 amino acids. Trimming shortened V by 4 bases and J by 5 bases, and 11 bases separated the two germline ends. Germline CDR1 and CDR2: SQVTM and ANQGSEA. The CDR3 sequence: CSVAGVAETQYF. The CDR3 DNA sequence: TGCAGCGTTGCTGGGGTTGCGGAGACCCAGTACTTC. The full variable domain, with the rest looked up from reference TRBV29-1 and TRBJ2-5, is SAVISQKPSRDICQRGTSLTIQCQVDSQVTMMFWYRQQPGQSLTLIATANQGSEATYESGFVIDKFPISRPNLTFSTLTVSNMSPEDSSIYLCSVAGVAETQYFGPGTRLLVL.

The chain couples TRBV18 to TRBJ2-5; no firm D call. With 8 bases removed from V and 1 base from J, the gap between germline ends came to 8 bases. Germline V gene data show CDR1 as KGHSH and CDR2 as LQKENI. The CDR3 totals 12 residues. The CDR3 is CASTVAQETQYF. CDR3 bases: TGTGCCAGCACAGTGGCCCAAGAGACCCAGTACTTC.

The gene calls are TRBV28 and TRBJ1-2; TRBD1 agrees at 7 bases. Trimming at V came to 10 bases and at J to 4 bases, leaving 9 bases not matched to a gene. The CDR3 contains 13 residues. CDR1 and CDR2 from the germline V gene are MDHEN and SYDVKM. The CDR3 DNA follows: TGTGCCACTCAATTGACAGGGACCTATGGCTACACCTTC. This encodes CATQLTGTYGYTF.

The chain has TRBV10-3 and TRBJ2-5, with TRBD1 identical over 7 bases. The germline V gene has CDR1 ENHRY and CDR2 SYGVKD. CDR3 size: 11 residues. Here the CDR3 reads CAQGVGGTQYF. The CDR3 DNA reads TGTGCGCAGGGGGTAGGAGGGACCCAGTACTTC.

This chain connects TRBV4-1 to TRBJ2-5; maybe TRBD2 (5 bases). The V gene's germline CDR1 is MGHRA and CDR2 YSYEKL. V was clipped by 0 bases and J by 7 bases, with 12 bases between them. This CDR3 is built from 14 residues. CDR3: CASSQDTGSGTQYF. The CDR3 region has the DNA TGCGCCAGCAGCCAAGATACGGGGTCTGGGACCCAGTACTTC.

This clone was found a few times. The chain combines TRBV7-2 with TRBJ2-5, with D uncertain. The CDR3 loop spans 13 amino acids. Germline-derived CDR1 and CDR2 are SGHTA and FQGNSA. Trimming left V 2 bases short and J 1 base short, with 5 bases between. The CDR3 DNA reads TGTGCCAGCAGCTTATCCGTCCAAGAGACCCAGTACTTC. As protein: CASSLSVQETQYF.

This chain connects TRBV10-3 to TRBJ2-7, with 8 bases identical to TRBD2. With V trimmed by 6 bases and J by 5 bases, 6 bases remained unmatched. This CDR3 is 13 amino acids long. Germline V gives CDR1 ENHRY, CDR2 SYGVKD. CDR3 in amino acids: CAISGGAEDEQYF. The DNA for the CDR3 is TGTGCCATCAGCGGGGGGGCCGAGGACGAGCAGTACTTC.

The chain joins TRBV4-1 to TRBJ2-5; 9 nucleotides agree with TRBD2. The germline gives CDR1 MGHRA, CDR2 YSYEKL. CDR3 length: 16 residues. With 1 base clipped from V and 7 bases from J, the junction kept 10 bases outside the gene matches. CDR3 nucleotide sequence: TGCGCCAGCAGCCAAGTTGGCGGGAGGGCCCCAAGGACCCAGTACTTC. The encoded protein is CASSQVGGRAPRTQYF.

The chain combines TRBV6-5 with TRBJ2-7; D assignment may be TRBD1 or TRBD2 (6 bases each). The CDR3 runs to 13 residues. Germline loops: CDR1 MNHEY, CDR2 SVGAGI. V lost 4 bases and J lost 6, with 13 bases in between. This CDR3 is CASSSVRGGEQYF. The DNA of the CDR3 is TGTGCCAGCAGTTCGGTCAGGGGAGGCGAGCAGTACTTC.

The chain recombines TRBV7-2 with TRBJ2-5; 7 bases map to TRBD1. CDR3 size: 13 residues. Germline CDR1 reads SGHTA; CDR2 reads FQGNSA. Trimming took 7 bases from V and 3 from J; bases not matched to a gene: 5. Written as DNA, the CDR3 is TGTGCCAGCAACAGGGGCAGCAAAGAGACCCAGTACTTC. Its translation: CASNRGSKETQYF.

The V and J genes are TRBV6-5 and TRBJ2-7, with 8 bases lining up with TRBD1. The CDR3 length is 13 residues. V was pared by 8 bases and J by 6 bases, with 9 bases of the junction left unmatched. CDR1 is MNHEY and CDR2 is SVGAGI in the germline V gene. Here the CDR3 DNA reads TGTGCCAGCCGCGGGACAGGCGTCGTCGAGCAGTACTTC. Translated: CASRGTGVVEQYF.

This clone was counted once. The chain uses TRBV14 and TRBJ1-3, with D tentatively TRBD1 (6 bases). The CDR3 covers 14 residues. The germline V gene encodes CDR1 SGHDN and CDR2 FVKESK. V lost 1 base and J lost 9, with 13 bases in between. The CDR3 loop is CASSQVAGESTIYF. The CDR3 nucleotides read TGTGCCAGCAGCCAAGTAGCAGGGGAGAGCACCATATATTTT. The whole variable domain, remainder taken from reference TRBV14 and TRBJ1-3, is EAGVTQFPSHSVIEKGQTVTLRCDPISGHDNLYWYRRVMGKEIKFLLHFVKESKQDESGMPNNRFLAERTGGTYSTLKVQPAELEDSGVYFCASSQVAGESTIYFGEGSWLTVV.

The V gene is TRBV5-1, the J gene TRBJ2-1, with a weak D call TRBD2 (5 bases). The germline gives CDR1 SGHRS, CDR2 YFSETQ. The CDR3 has 15 amino acids. V lost 4 bases to trimming and J lost 12 bases, with 23 bases between them. CDR3 bases: TGCGCCAGCAGCGATGGGAGAACCGATTCTGGTGGGCAGTTCTTC. Its protein is CASSDGRTDSGGQFF.

This chain joins TRBV30 and TRBJ1-1; 7 positions match TRBD1. V gave up 3 bases and J gave up 1 base; unmatched junction bases: 2. This CDR3 is built from 13 residues. Germline-derived CDR1 and CDR2 are GTSNPN and SVGIG (reference sequence). CDR3 in amino acids: CAWSGTANTEAFF. In DNA form, the CDR3 reads TGTGCCTGGAGCGGGACAGCGAACACTGAAGCTTTCTTT.

The rearrangement joins TRBV5-6 to TRBJ2-7, with 9 bases identical to TRBD1. The CDR3 loop spans 14 amino acids. Germline values: CDR1 SGHDT, CDR2 YYEEEE. V lost 0 bases to trimming and J lost 7 bases; unmatched junction nucleotides: 5. The CDR3 nucleotides read TGTGCCAGCAGCTTGGAACAGGGGGCGCTTGAGCAGTACTTC. The encoded protein is CASSLEQGALEQYF.

The CDR3 is CASSQVAGQAFGYTF. CDR3 DNA: TGCGCCAGCAGCCAAGTCGCGGGACAGGCCTTTGGCTACACCTTC. The V call is TRBV4-3, the J call TRBJ1-2; TRBD1 matches 8 bases. The germline V gene encodes CDR1 LGHNA and CDR2 YSLEER. The CDR3 loop spans 15 amino acids. The V and J ends lost 1 base and 7 bases, in that order; junction bases with no gene match: 8.

The chain couples TRBV29-1 to TRBJ1-3, with no clear D. V shed 4 bases and J shed 2 bases, with 9 bases lying between them. The germline CDR1 and CDR2 sequences are SQVTM and ANQGSEA. The CDR3 has 13 residues. CDR3 sequence (DNA): TGCAGCGTTGGGGAGGTAGCTGGAAACACCATATATTTT. It encodes CSVGEVAGNTIYF.

As DNA, the CDR3 is TGTGCCAGCAGCTTGAATTTAGGGGTCCGGGACGAGCAGTACTTC. This gives the protein CASSLNLGVRDEQYF. This chain uses TRBV4-2 with TRBJ2-7, with D tentatively TRBD1 (5 bases). The CDR3 contains 15 residues. CDR1 and CDR2 from the germline V gene are LGHNA and YNFKEQ. Trimming left V 5 bases short and J 5 bases short, with 19 bases between.